This T cell receptor (beta chain) was documented in a study of neoadjuvant anti-PD-1 for oral cavity cancer. Study at large: Non-progressing patients received a fourth nivolumab dose near day 43, then surgery on days 50-56. The study, taken as a whole, reports: Higher pretreatment blood Treg/Th17 ratios correlated with higher pretreatment blood and lower post-treatment tumor TCRbeta clonality.

As for time point: after neoadjuvant nivolumab, at surgical resection. The CDR3 length is 12 residues. The V and J ends lost 2 bases and 4 bases respectively, with 6 bases between them. Germline CDR1 reads SGHDT; CDR2 reads YYEEEE. Six replicates per PBMC sample, mostly from 480 ng of genomic DNA. Profiled with immunoSEQ multiplex PCR; TCRdb holds only in-frame clones, not every one. This sample has about 10,000 clones, with about three fifths found just once. This clone was recorded a few times. Its antigen is undetermined. The TCR comes from a person between 35 and 79 years old with oral cavity squamous cell carcinoma. Sequenced here: PBMCs, sampled after nivolumab (anti-PD-1) treatment. The J gene is TRBJ1-1, the V gene TRBV5-6; D is ambiguous. This CDR3 reads CASSLPSTEAFF. The CDR3 DNA sequence: TGTGCCAGCAGCTTACCGTCCACTGAAGCTTTCTTT.